This TCR beta chain was observed in a study of low-dose radiotherapy and immunotherapy resistance in tumors (dated by TCRdb to 2021 to 2024). With respect to the entire study: In Cohort 1, 0.5 Gy per fraction was delivered every 2 weeks, and a total PTV dose of 6.5 Gy was prescribed. Cohort 2 received 1 Gy per fraction every two weeks, with a total of 13 Gy over 26 weeks. Nivolumab and ipilimumab were both given intravenously, with nivolumab at a 240 mg flat dose every two weeks and ipilimumab at 1 mg/kg every six weeks. Intravenous cyclophosphamide at 200 mg/m2 was administered every two weeks, one day ahead of each radiation and immunotherapy administration. Starting on cycle 1 day 1, patients took 300 mg of aspirin by mouth once daily for four cycles. Trial participants were not randomized into treatment groups. Eight patients were included in the translational analysis, namely three from the first dose cohort plus the first five from the second dose cohort.

The time point label on this specimen signifies: before trial treatment. The donors took part in RACIN, a single-arm, phase I, dose-escalation trial that combined nivolumab, ipilimumab, aspirin, low-dose cyclophosphamide and low-dose radiotherapy. Eligible patients had advanced, TIL-negative solid tumors. To note about this clonotype: Its binding antigen is unknown. No clone much larger than this one lies a single base away; base qualities are absent.

The junction carries 8 bases between V and J, which are trimmed by 2 bases and 9 bases respectively. From a lookup of the germline V gene, CDR1 and CDR2 are SGHTA and FQGNSA. From cysteine to phenylalanine, the CDR3 is 12 amino acids long. Only the CDR3 DNA is retained, 36 bases long and in frame from the first base. Sequenced on an Illumina HiSeq 2500. Superscript III and a set of TRAV- and TRBV-specific primers were used to synthesize first-strand cDNA, so that both TCRalpha and TCRbeta chains were covered. A roughly 20-cycle PCR with Phusion amplified the TCRs, pairing a constant-region primer with the adapter that was attached to the V primers. Isolated mRNA was amplified with the MessageAmp II aRNA Amplification Kit, using a roughly 16-hour in vitro transcription at 37°C. mRNA for TCR sequencing was isolated with the Dynabeads mRNA DIRECT Purification Kit. A second approximately 23-cycle Phusion PCR added indexed Illumina adapters, and products were purified with AMPure XP beads. From the authors' description of their analysis: Custom Perl scripts pooled TCR sequences encoding the same protein, removed out-of-frame sequences and computed each clonotype's abundance. Any TCR sequence supported by only a single read was excluded from analysis. Shannon entropy, Gini index, clonality, richness, and the frequency of TCRs shared between repertoires were included as repertoire metrics. Clones were called with MiXCR by TCRdb after fastp trimmed the public reads at Q25, and only in-frame beta chains were retained. Merged by CDR3 protein, the rows form single entries marked with the most common genes and DNA. The authors' filters were not applied to this entry. The sample has 54,000 or so distinct CDR3 sequences on record, around 25% of them singletons. Jointly, the top ten make up just over 5.5% of the sample.

The sequence was collected from a male donor with prostate cancer. This receptor chain uses TRBV7-2 and TRBJ1-5; the D gene remains uncertain. The sequencing here drew on PBMCs, taken before treatment. The DNA reads TGTGCCAGCAGCTTACCAGCAATGCCCCAGCATTTT. Translated, it gives CASSLPAMPQHF.